This T cell receptor beta chain was sequenced in a study of blood T cell repertoires in COVID-19. Followed longitudinally, the Seattle patients had been enrolled during active infection. Germline values: CDR1 GTSNPN, CDR2 SVGIG (reference sequence). The CDR3 has 11 residues. V was pared by 0 bases and J by 11 bases, with 8 bases between. Original data processing: Scientists estimated how many nucleated cells there were by amplifying reference gene primers. The assay was immunoSEQ multiplex PCR, and TCRdb's table has in-frame clones only and misses some. The V and J calls and clone size were taken over from that table, and D and trimming were inferred from the DNA. The data hold some 290,000 clones, with roughly nine tenths observed a single time.

This TCR derives from a woman under 40 with COVID-19, enrolled during active disease. Specimen: peripheral blood. The chain is built from TRBV30 and TRBJ1-5; no firm D call. The CDR3 region is CAWSVRGTQHF. The CDR3 DNA reads TGTGCCTGGAGTGTAAGAGGGACCCAGCATTTT.